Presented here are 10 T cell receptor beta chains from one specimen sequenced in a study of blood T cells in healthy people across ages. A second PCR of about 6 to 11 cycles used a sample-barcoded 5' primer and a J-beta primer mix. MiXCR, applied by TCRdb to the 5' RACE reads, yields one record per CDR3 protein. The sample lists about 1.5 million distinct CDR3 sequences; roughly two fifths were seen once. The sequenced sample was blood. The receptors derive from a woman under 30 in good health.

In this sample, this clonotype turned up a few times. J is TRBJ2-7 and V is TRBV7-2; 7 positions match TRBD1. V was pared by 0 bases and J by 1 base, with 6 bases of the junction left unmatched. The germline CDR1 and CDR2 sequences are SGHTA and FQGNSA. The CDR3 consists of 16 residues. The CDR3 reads CASSLAVTGLSYEQYF. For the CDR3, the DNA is TGTGCCAGCAGCTTAGCGGTGACAGGGTTGTCCTACGAGCAGTACTTC.

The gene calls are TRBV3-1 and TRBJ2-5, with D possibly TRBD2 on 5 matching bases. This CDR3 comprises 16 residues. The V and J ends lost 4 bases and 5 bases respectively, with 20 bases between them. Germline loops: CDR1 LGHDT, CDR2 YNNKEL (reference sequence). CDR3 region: CASSPAARATRETQYF. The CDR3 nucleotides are TGTGCCAGCAGCCCAGCGGCGAGGGCGACCCGGGAGACCCAGTACTTC.

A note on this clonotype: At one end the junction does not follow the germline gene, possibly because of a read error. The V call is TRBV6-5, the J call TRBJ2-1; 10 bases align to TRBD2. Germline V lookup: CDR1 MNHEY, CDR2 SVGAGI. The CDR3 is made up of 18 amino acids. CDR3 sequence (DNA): TGTGCCAGCAGTTACGAGGCTAGCGGGGGTAGCTCCTACAATGGGCAGTTCTTC. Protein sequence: CASSYEASGGSSYNGQFF.

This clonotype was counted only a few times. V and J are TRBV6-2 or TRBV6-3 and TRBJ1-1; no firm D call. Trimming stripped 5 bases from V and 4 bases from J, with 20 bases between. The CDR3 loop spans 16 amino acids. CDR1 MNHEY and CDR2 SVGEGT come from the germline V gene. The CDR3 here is CASSPLDGTAGTEAFF. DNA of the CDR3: TGTGCCAGCAGTCCGCTGGACGGAACGGCGGGCACTGAAGCTTTCTTT.

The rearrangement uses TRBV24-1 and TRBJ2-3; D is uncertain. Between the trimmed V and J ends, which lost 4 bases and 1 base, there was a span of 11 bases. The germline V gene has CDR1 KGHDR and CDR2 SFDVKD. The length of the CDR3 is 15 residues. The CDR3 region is CATSDPWRGTDTQYF. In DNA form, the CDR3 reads TGTGCCACCAGTGACCCCTGGCGAGGCACAGATACGCAGTATTTT.

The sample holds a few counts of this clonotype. The CDR3 DNA reads TGCAGTGCTAGGTCCCTTAGTGGCTACGGCTACACCTTC. Encoded protein: CSARSLSGYGYTF. V usage is TRBV20-1 and J usage is TRBJ1-2, with D hard to call. This CDR3 has 13 residues. Germline V gives CDR1 DFQATT, CDR2 SNEGSKA (reference sequence). Trimming cost V 3 bases and J 8 bases, with 16 bases left between them.

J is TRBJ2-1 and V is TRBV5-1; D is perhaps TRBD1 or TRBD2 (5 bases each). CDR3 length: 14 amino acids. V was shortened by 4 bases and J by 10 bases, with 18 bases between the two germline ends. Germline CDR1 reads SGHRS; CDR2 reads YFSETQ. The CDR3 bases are TGCGCCAGCAGCATCGGGACGGTAACCTACGAGCAGTTCTTC. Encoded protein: CASSIGTVTYEQFF.

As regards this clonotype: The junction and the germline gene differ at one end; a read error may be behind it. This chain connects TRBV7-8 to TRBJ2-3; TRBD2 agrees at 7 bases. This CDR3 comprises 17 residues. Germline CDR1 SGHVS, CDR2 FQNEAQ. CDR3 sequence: CASSLALTGGRTDTQYF. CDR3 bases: TGTGCCAGCAGCTTAGCGCTAACGGGAGGACGCACTGATACGCAGTATTTT.

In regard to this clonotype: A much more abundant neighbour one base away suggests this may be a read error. The CDR3 loop reads CASSSGTGVNEQYF. CDR3 nucleotide sequence: TGTGCCAGCAGCTCCGGGACAGGGGTCAACGAGCAGTACTTC. The genes are TRBV11-2 and TRBJ2-5; 10 positions agree with TRBD1. The DNA end lines up better with TRBJ2-7; the J call may be wrong. Germline V CDR1 and CDR2: SGHAT, FQNNGV. The CDR3 consists of 14 residues.

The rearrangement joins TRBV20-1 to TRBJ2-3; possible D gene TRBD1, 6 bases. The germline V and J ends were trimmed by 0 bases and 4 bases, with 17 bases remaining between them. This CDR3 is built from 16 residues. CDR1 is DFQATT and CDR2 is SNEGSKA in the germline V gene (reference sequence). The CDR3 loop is CSARDWTAHGADTQYF. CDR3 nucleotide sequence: TGCAGTGCTAGAGATTGGACAGCTCACGGGGCAGATACGCAGTATTTT.